The present TCR beta chain was sequenced within a study of regulatory T cells in long-lasting Graves disease. Study findings and constraints: Persistent patients had more shared public clonotypes (fewer than 3,000) than new patients (roughly 940).

Building of the TCR beta libraries involved iRepertoire HTBI primers and Arm-PCR of CDR3 regions. TCRdb processed the multiplex PCR reads anew with MiXCR; each CDR3 protein has one entry. The sample records over 400,000 distinct CDR3 sequences, roughly 15% being singletons. Trimming shortened V by 4 bases and J by 5 bases, and 5 bases separated the two germline ends. Germline V gives CDR1 DFQATT, CDR2 SNEGSKA (reference sequence). The CDR3 is 10 amino acids. In its sample, this clonotype was seen many times. No antigen is known for it. The time point is: newly diagnosed GD, antithyroid drugs for less than 3 months. From RNA extracted from PBMCs, the TCR library was made. The sample was also reused in another study, on T cells in Graves' hyperthyroidism and ophthalmopathy.

The chain uses TRBV20-1 and TRBJ1-1; D unresolved. Material: peripheral blood mononuclear cells (PBMCs), obtained at new diagnosis, from a patient treated with antithyroid drugs. The receptor comes from a woman between 50 and 59 years old with Graves disease. The CDR3 bases are TGCAGTGCTAAGCGAACTGAAGCTTTCTTT. Protein sequence: CSAKRTEAFF.